The source of this T cell receptor (beta chain) is a study of patients and donors after allogeneic stem cell transplantation. This clonotype was recorded a few times. TCRdb recomputed calls from the RT-PCR reads with MiXCR, one row per CDR3 protein. Of roughly 960,000 distinct CDR3 sequences listed, roughly 17% were seen once; the top ten hold 6%. V lost 1 base, J lost 8 bases, and 9 bases stayed unmatched. Germline loops: CDR1 SGHTA, CDR2 FQGNSA. The CDR3 is 15 residues long. J is TRBJ2-5 and V is TRBV7-2; 8 bases align to TRBD2. Sequenced: blood, either unsorted or a sorted T cell fraction (not recorded which). This TCR came from a human donor who was either an allogeneic HSCT recipient or a stem cell or donor lymphocyte infusion donor (not recorded which). It is not recorded whose cells these are; they may come from a transplant donor. The CDR3 bases are TGTGCCAGCAGCTTAGGTTCGCAAAGCGGGGGAACCCAGTACTTC. The encoded protein is CASSLGSQSGGTQYF.